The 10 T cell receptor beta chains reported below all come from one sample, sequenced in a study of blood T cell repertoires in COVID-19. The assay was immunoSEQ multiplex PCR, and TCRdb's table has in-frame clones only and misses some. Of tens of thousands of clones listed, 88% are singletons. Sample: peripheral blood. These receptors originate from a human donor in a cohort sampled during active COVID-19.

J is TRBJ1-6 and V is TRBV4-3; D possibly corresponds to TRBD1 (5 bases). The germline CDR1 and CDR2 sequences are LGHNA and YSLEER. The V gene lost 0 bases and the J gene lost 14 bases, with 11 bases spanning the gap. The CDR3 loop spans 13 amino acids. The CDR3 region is CASSQDRESSLHF. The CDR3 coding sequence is TGCGCCAGCAGCCAAGACAGGGAAAGTTCCCTCCACTTT.

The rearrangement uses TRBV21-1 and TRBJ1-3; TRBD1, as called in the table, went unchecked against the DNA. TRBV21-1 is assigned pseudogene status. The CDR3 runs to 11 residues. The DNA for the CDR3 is TGTGCCAGCAAGGGGGTAAACACCATATATTTT. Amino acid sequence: CASKGVNTIYF.

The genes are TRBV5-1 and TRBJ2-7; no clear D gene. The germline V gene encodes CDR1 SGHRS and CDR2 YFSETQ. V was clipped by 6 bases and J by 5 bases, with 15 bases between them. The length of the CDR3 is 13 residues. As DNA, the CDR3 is TGCGCCAGCACCCTCTCCGGAGCTGACGAGCAGTACTTC. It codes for CASTLSGADEQYF. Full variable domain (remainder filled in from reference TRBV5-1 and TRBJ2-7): KAGVTQTPRYLIKTRGQQVTLSCSPISGHRSVSWYQQTPGQGLQFLFEYFSETQRNKGNFPGRFSGRQFSNSRSEMNVSTLELGDSALYLCASTLSGADEQYFGPGTRLTVT.

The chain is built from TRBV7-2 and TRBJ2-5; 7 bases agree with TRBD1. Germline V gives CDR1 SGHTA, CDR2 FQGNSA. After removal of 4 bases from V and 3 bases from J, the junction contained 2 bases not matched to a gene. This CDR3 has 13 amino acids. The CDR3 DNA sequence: TGTGCCAGCAGCTCGGGACAGAAAGAGACCCAGTACTTC. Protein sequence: CASSSGQKETQYF.

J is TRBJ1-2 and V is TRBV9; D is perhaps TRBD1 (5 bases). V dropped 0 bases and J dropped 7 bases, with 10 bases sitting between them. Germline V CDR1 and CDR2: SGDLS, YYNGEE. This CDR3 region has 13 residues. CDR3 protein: CASSVVLGAGYTF. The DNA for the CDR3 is TGTGCCAGCAGCGTAGTCTTAGGGGCTGGCTACACCTTC. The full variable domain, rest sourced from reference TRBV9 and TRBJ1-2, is DSGVTQTPKHLITATGQRVTLRCSPRSGDLSVYWYQQSLDQGLQFLIQYYNGEERAKGNILERFSAQQFPDLHSELNLSSLELGDSALYFCASSVVLGAGYTFGSGTRLTVV.

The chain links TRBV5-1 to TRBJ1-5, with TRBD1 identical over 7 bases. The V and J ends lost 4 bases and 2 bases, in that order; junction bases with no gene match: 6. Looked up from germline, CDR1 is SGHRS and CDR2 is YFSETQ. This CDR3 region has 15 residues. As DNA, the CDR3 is TGCGCCAGCAGCCGCACAGGGGAAGGCAATCAGCCCCAGCATTTT. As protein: CASSRTGEGNQPQHF. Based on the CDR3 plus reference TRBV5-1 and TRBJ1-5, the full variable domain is KAGVTQTPRYLIKTRGQQVTLSCSPISGHRSVSWYQQTPGQGLQFLFEYFSETQRNKGNFPGRFSGRQFSNSRSEMNVSTLELGDSALYLCASSRTGEGNQPQHFGDGTRLSIL.

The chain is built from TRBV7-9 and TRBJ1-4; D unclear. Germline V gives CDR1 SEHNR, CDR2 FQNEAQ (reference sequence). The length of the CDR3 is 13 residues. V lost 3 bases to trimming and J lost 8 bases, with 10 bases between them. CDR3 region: CASSFAYLEKLFF. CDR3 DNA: TGTGCCAGCAGCTTTGCCTATCTGGAAAAACTGTTTTTT.

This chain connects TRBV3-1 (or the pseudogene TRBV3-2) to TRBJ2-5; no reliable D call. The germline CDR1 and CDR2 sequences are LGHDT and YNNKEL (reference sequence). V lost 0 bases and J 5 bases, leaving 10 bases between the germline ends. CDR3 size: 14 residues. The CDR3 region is CASSQDPGSETQYF. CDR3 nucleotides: TGTGCCAGCAGCCAAGATCCCGGGTCGGAGACCCAGTACTTC.

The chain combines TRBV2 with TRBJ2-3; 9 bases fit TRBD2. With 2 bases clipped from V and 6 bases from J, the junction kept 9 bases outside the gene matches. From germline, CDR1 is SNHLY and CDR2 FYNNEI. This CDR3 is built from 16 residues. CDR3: CASSELASGAWDTQYF. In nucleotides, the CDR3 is TGTGCCAGCAGTGAATTGGCTAGCGGGGCGTGGGATACGCAGTATTTT.

CDR3 bases: TGTGCCAGCATCCTCGGACAGGGACGTAATGAAAAACTGTTTTTT. Translated: CASILGQGRNEKLFF. The gene calls are TRBV7-9 and TRBJ1-4, with 8 bases lining up with TRBD1. The CDR3 totals 15 residues. Trimming cost V 7 bases and J 4 bases; bases outside gene matches: 8. Germline V gene sequence: CDR1 SEHNR, CDR2 FQNEAQ (reference sequence).